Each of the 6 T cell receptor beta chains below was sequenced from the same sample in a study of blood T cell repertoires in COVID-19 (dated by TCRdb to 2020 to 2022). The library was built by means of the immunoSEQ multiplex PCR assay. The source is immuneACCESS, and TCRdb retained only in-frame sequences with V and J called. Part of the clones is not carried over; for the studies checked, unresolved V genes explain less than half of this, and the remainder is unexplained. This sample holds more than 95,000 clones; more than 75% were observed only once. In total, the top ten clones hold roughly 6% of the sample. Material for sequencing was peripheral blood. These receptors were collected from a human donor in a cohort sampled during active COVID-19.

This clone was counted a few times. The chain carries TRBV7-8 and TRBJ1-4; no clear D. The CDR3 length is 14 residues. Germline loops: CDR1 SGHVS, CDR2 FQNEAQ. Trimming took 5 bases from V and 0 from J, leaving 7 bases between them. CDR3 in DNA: TGTGCCAGCAGCGGCACGACAACTAATGAAAAACTGTTTTTT. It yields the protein CASSGTTTNEKLFF.

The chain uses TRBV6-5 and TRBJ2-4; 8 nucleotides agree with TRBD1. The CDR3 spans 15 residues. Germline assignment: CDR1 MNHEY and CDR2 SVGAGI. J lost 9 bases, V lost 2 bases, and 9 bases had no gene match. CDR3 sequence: CASSYSRQGSGIQYF. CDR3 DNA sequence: TGTGCCAGCAGTTACAGCAGACAGGGGTCTGGCATTCAGTACTTC.

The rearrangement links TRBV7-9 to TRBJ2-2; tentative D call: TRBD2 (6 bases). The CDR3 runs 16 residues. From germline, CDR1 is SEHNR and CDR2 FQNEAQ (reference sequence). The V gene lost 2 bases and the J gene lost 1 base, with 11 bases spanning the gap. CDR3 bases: TGTGCCAGCAGCTTAAGGCCTAGCGTGAACACCGGGGAGCTGTTTTTT. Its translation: CASSLRPSVNTGELFF.

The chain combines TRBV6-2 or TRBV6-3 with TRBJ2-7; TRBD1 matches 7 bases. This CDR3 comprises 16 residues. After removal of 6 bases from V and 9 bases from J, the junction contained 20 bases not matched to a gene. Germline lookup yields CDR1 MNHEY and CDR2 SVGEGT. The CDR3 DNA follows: TGTGCCAGCAGCCCCCTCCTCGAGGGGGCGGCGGATAGGCAGTACTTC. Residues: CASSPLLEGAADRQYF.

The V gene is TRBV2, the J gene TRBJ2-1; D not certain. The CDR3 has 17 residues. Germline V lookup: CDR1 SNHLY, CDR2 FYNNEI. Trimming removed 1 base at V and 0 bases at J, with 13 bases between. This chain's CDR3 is CASSEGERSDSYNEQFF. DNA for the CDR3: TGTGCCAGCAGTGAAGGAGAACGGAGCGACTCCTACAATGAGCAGTTCTTC.

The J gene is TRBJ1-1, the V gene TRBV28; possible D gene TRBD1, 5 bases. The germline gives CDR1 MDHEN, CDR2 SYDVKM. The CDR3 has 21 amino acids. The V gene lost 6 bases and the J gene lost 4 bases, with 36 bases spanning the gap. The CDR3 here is CASRPRHRDLKHRFMGTEAFF. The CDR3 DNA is TGTGCCAGCAGGCCCCGGCACCGGGACTTAAAACATCGGTTCATGGGCACTGAAGCTTTCTTT.